The sequence of this TCR beta chain was determined in a study of cytotoxic CD8 clonotypes in ibrutinib-treated CLL. Background on the study: Complete response was seen in 2 patients and partial in approximately 25; about twelve progressed and around 14 stayed remitted after a median about six years.

Notes on this clone: Its cognate antigen is unknown.

The data were produced by immunoSEQ multiplex PCR, yet TCRdb's version contains in-frame clones alone and is incomplete. The sample contains fewer than 85,000 clones, around 79% of which appear only once. Study-wide results and limits: Treatment left the uncommon public clonotypes either contracted or stable in frequency.

This CDR3 comprises 14 residues. V shed 4 bases, J shed 4 bases, and the junction held 4 bases outside the gene matches. Germline CDR1 and CDR2: SGHRS and YFSETQ. The sequencing used PBMCs, collected after 12 months of ibrutinib treatment. The genes are TRBV5-1 and TRBJ2-7; 11 nucleotides align to TRBD1. The TCR comes from a human donor with chronic lymphocytic leukemia. The CDR3: CASSDRDRGYEQYF. In DNA form, the CDR3 reads TGCGCCAGCAGCGACCGGGACAGGGGGTACGAGCAGTACTTC. Drawing the rest from reference TRBV5-1 and TRBJ2-7, the complete variable domain is KAGVTQTPRYLIKTRGQQVTLSCSPISGHRSVSWYQQTPGQGLQFLFEYFSETQRNKGNFPGRFSGRQFSNSRSEMNVSTLELGDSALYLCASSDRDRGYEQYFGPGTRLTVT.